These 6 T cell receptor beta chains originate from one sample sequenced in a study of T cells in Graves' hyperthyroidism and ophthalmopathy (dated by TCRdb to between 2019 and 2020). Libraries were prepared through multiplex PCR. The data were produced on an Illumina HiSeq 2000. The TCR beta CDR3 regions were amplified from the RNA transcripts. For the first round of RT-PCR on the TCR CDR3, the HTBI primer set was used together with the Qiagen OneStep RT-PCR kit. TCRdb itself trimmed the public reads at Q25 with fastp, ran MiXCR and retained productive beta chains. When rows share a CDR3 protein, they turn into one entry using the most common DNA and genes. In this sample the table shows approximately 400,000 distinct CDR3 sequences, about 13% of which occur a single time. Under 25% of the sample goes to the ten largest clones. What was sequenced was blood. All receptors come from a man younger than 45 with Graves' hyperthyroidism that later progressed to Graves' ophthalmopathy.

Comments on this clonotype: Being one base from a much bigger clone, this may be a read error. The chain is built from TRBV6-1 and TRBJ1-1, with 10 positions matching TRBD1. This CDR3 is built from 15 residues. CDR1 MNHNS and CDR2 SASEGT come from the germline V gene. In DNA, the CDR3 is TGTGCCGGCAGTGAAGCCATGGACAGGGGGACTGAAGCTTTCTTT. Encoded protein: CAGSEAMDRGTEAFF.

The chain carries TRBV27 and TRBJ1-2, with D hard to call. Germline lookup yields CDR1 MNHEY and CDR2 SMNVEV (reference sequence). The V end was cut by 5 bases, the J end by 3 bases, with 10 bases between. The length of the CDR3 is 13 residues. As DNA, the CDR3 is TGTGCCAGCAGTCCCAGCAGGCACTATGGCTACACCTTC. Amino acids: CASSPSRHYGYTF.

Many counts were recorded for this clonotype. The chain couples TRBV6-1 to TRBJ2-7; D gene unclear. Trimming pared 5 bases from V and 0 bases from J, leaving 11 bases between. Per the germline V gene, CDR1 is MNHNS and CDR2 is SASEGT. The CDR3 is 14 residues long. The CDR3 spells CASSYSGDSYEQYF. The CDR3 nucleotides are TGTGCCAGCAGTTATTCTGGGGACTCCTACGAGCAGTACTTC.

This chain joins TRBV28 and TRBJ2-2; perhaps TRBD2 as D (5 bases). Germline-derived CDR1 and CDR2 are MDHEN and SYDVKM. The CDR3 runs 16 residues. Trimming left V 5 bases short and J 0 bases short, with 13 bases between. The CDR3 nucleotides read TGTGCCAGCAGTCCCTCCCCCGGGACGAACACCGGGGAGCTGTTTTTT. Translated, it gives CASSPSPGTNTGELFF.

The chain has TRBV11-3 and TRBJ2-1; 7 bases align to TRBD1. J gave up 4 bases and V 2 bases, and 8 bases lay outside the gene matches. The V gene's germline CDR1 is SGHNT and CDR2 YENEEA. This CDR3 is 16 amino acids long. CDR3 sequence (DNA): TGTGCCAGCAGCTTATCCCAGGGGGACAGTTACAATGAGCAGTTCTTC. This sequence encodes CASSLSQGDSYNEQFF.

There are many counts of this clonotype. The gene calls are TRBV12-3 or TRBV12-4 and TRBJ1-2, with 10 bases lining up with TRBD1. This CDR3 contains 18 residues. Germline trimming cut 5 bases from V and 6 bases from J; bases unmatched to any gene: 18. CDR3 coding DNA: TGTGCCAGCAGTGGCTTAGGGACAGGGGCCCATAAGGGGCATGGCTACACCTTC. Its protein product is CASSGLGTGAHKGHGYTF.